Listed below are T cell receptor beta chains from one sample, sequenced in a study of cytomegalovirus exposure and HLA in healthy donors. The method was immunoSEQ multiplex PCR; TCRdb's version includes in-frame clones alone and lacks a portion of them. The sample totals about 60,000 clones. What was sequenced was PBMCs. All receptors come from a young woman in good health and CMV-seronegative. CDR3s include the opening cysteine and the closing phenylalanine or tryptophan. The D gene is left open where the match is weak.

TRBJ2-2	.	TRBV6-4	TGTGCCAGCCAGCGGGTCGGGGGAGATACCGGGGAGCTGTTTTTT	CASQRVGGDTGELFF
TRBJ2-7	.	TRBV7-2	TGTGCCAGCAGCTTAGGAGGGGGGGGGAGGACCTACGAGCAGTACTTC	CASSLGGGGRTYEQYF
TRBJ1-2	.	TRBV6-5	TGTGCCAGCAGTTACTCAGAGGATTTGGTATGGGGCTACACCTTC	CASSYSEDLVWGYTF
TRBJ2-2	TRBD2	TRBV30	TGTGCCTGGAGACTTCTCCAAAGCGGGAGGGCCAGTACCGGGGAGCTGTTTTTT	CAWRLLQSGRASTGELFF
TRBJ2-7	.	TRBV5-6	TGTGCCAGCAGCTTGGGGGTCGCGGCAACCTACGAGCAGTACTTC	CASSLGVAATYEQYF
TRBJ1-6	.	TRBV18	TGTGCCAGCTCACCGACGGGACTTAATTCACCCCTCCACTTT	CASSPTGLNSPLHF
TRBJ2-3	.	TRBV5-1	TGCGCCAGCAGCTTGGCCTCTAGCTCCAGCACAGATACGCAGTATTTT	CASSLASSSSTDTQYF
TRBJ2-3	.	TRBV7-9	TGTGCCAGCAGCTTACTGAGCGGGTTCACAGATACGCAGTATTTT	CASSLLSGFTDTQYF
TRBJ1-1	TRBD1	TRBV2	TGTGCCAGCATTCTAACAGGGGGCGTCACTGAAGCTTTCTTT	CASILTGGVTEAFF
TRBJ2-1	TRBD2	TRBV4-1	TGCGCCAGCAGCCAAGCCCTCGCTAGCGGGGGAATCGATGAGCAGTTCTTC	CASSQALASGGIDEQFF
TRBJ1-2	.	TRBV13	TGTGCCAGCAGCTTAGACAGGGCTGGCTACACCTTC	CASSLDRAGYTF
TRBJ2-2	TRBD2	TRBV7-8	TGTGCCAGCAGCTTCCTCCGGACTAGCGGGAGGGCCGGGGAGCTGTTTTTT	CASSFLRTSGRAGELFF
TRBJ2-1	TRBD2	TRBV7-3	TGTGCCAGCAGCTCGCGTTCTCTAGCGGGCGGCTCCTACAATGAGCAGTTCTTC	CASSSRSLAGGSYNEQFF
TRBJ1-1	TRBD1	TRBV6-1	TGTGCCAGCAGTGGACAGGGTAACACTGAAGCTTTCTTT	CASSGQGNTEAFF
TRBJ2-5	TRBD2	TRBV5-6	TGTGCCAGCAGTTCGGGGGGGCCGCAAGAGACCCAGTACTTC	CASSSGGPQETQYF
TRBJ1-2	TRBD1	TRBV18	TGTGCCAGCTCACCGGGACAGGCCGCGGGAGGCTACACCTTC	CASSPGQAAGGYTF
TRBJ2-3	.	TRBV11-2	TGTGCCAGCAGCCCTATGGGGGCGGGGGCCACAGATACGCAGTATTTT	CASSPMGAGATDTQYF
TRBJ1-5	.	TRBV15	TGTGCCACCAGCAACAGGTTTAGCAATCAGCCCCAGCATTTT	CATSNRFSNQPQHF
TRBJ2-7	TRBD1	TRBV11-2	TGTGCCAGCAGCTTACCGCTTTTAGGGGACAGGGTCTACGAGCAGTACTTC	CASSLPLLGDRVYEQYF
TRBJ1-1	.	TRBV6-1	TGTGCCAGCAGTGTGGGACAACAGAACACTGAAGCTTTCTTT	CASSVGQQNTEAFF
TRBJ1-1	TRBD1	TRBV6-6	TGTGCCAGCAGCCCCGACAGGGGGCAGACTGAAGCTTTCTTT	CASSPDRGQTEAFF
TRBJ1-2	.	TRBV18	TGTGCCAGCTCCACCAGACAGGCCTCTAACTATGGCTACACCTTC	CASSTRQASNYGYTF
TRBJ1-2	.	TRBV5-4	TGTGCCAGCAGCCGTCAGGTACCCTATGGCTACACCTTC	CASSRQVPYGYTF
TRBJ1-1	.	TRBV5-6	TGTGCCAGCAGCCCCCAGTATACAAGGGGGTGGGGTAGGGCTGAAGCTTTCTTT	CASSPQYTRGWGRAEAFF
TRBJ1-6	.	TRBV12-2	TGTGCAAGTCGCAACCCTCGCGGCGATGACAGGGAAGGCAATTCACCCCTCCACTTT	CASRNPRGDDREGNSPLHF
TRBJ2-1	.	TRBV20-1	TGCAGTGCCCTCGTAGTGAATGAGCAGTTCTTC	CSALVVNEQFF
TRBJ2-2	.	TRBV10-3	TGTGCCATCAGTGAGACCCCCCCAGTTATCAACACCGGGGAGCTGTTTTTT	CAISETPPVINTGELFF
TRBJ2-2	TRBD1	TRBV4-1	TGCGCCAGCAGCCAACCTGGAGCACAGGGGGCGGACACCGGGGAGCTGTTTTTT	CASSQPGAQGADTGELFF
TRBJ1-1	.	TRBV4-1	TGCGCCAGCAGCCAAGATCTAACAGGGAGCTTTGAAGCTTTCTTT	CASSQDLTGSFEAFF
TRBJ1-5	TRBD1	TRBV5-8	TGTGCCAGCAGCTCCGGGACAGGGTTCAGTCAGCCCCAGCATTTT	CASSSGTGFSQPQHF
TRBJ1-2	TRBD1	TRBV7-9	TGTGCCAGCAGCCCGGGACAGGGCCTAGACTATGGCTACACCTTC	CASSPGQGLDYGYTF
TRBJ1-1	TRBD1	TRBV2	TGTGCCAGCATGGGACAGACTTTGAACACTGAAGCTTTCTTT	CASMGQTLNTEAFF
TRBJ2-2	TRBD2	TRBV28	TGTGCCAGCAGTTTATGGCGGCTAGCGGGAGGGCCGGGGGAGCTGTTTTTT	CASSLWRLAGGPGELFF
TRBJ1-4	TRBD1	TRBV6-6	TGTGCCAGCAGTAGAGGGACAGGGATAAATGAAAAACTGTTTTTT	CASSRGTGINEKLFF
TRBJ1-4	TRBD1	TRBV5-1	TGCGCCAGCAGCTTTGGACAGGGCGCCCGGCGGGGTAATGAAAAACTGTTTTTT	CASSFGQGARRGNEKLFF
TRBJ1-5	TRBD1	TRBV5-6	TGTGCCAGCACCCTGACAGGGGATGGCCAGCCCCAGCATTTT	CASTLTGDGQPQHF
TRBJ2-5	.	TRBV5-1	TGCGCCAGCAGCTTGGTTGCTAGGACAGTAAGAGAGACCCAGTACTTC	CASSLVARTVRETQYF
TRBJ2-7	TRBD1	TRBV28	TGTGCCAGCAGTTCCGGACAGGGCTACGAGCAGTACTTC	CASSSGQGYEQYF
TRBJ1-1	.	TRBV18	TGTGCCAGCTCAACCGACAGAGTGAACACTGAAGCTTTCTTT	CASSTDRVNTEAFF
TRBJ1-5	.	TRBV4-2	TGTGCCAGCAGCCAAGACTGGACAGCTAATCAGCCCCAGCATTTT	CASSQDWTANQPQHF
TRBJ1-5	.	TRBV19	TGTGCCGGGACAAGCAATCAGCCCCAGCATTTT	CAGTSNQPQHF
TRBJ1-1	TRBD1	TRBV29-1	TGCAGCGTGAGACAGGGGGGGGACACTGAAGCTTTCTTT	CSVRQGGDTEAFF
TRBJ1-1	.	TRBV18	TGTGCCAGCTCACCTGGCCAAGCGATGAACACTGAAGCTTTCTTT	CASSPGQAMNTEAFF